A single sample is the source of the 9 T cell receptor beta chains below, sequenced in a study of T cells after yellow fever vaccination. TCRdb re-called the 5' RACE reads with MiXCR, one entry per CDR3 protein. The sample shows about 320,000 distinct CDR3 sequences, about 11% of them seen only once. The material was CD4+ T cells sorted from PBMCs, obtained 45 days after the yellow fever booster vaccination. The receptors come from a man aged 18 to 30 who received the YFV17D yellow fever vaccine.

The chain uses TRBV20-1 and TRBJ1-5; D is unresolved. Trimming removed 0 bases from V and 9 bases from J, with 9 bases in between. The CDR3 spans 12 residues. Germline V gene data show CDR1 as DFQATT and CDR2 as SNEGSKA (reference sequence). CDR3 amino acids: CSAREHLGPQHF. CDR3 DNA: TGCAGTGCTAGAGAGCACTTAGGGCCCCAGCATTTT.

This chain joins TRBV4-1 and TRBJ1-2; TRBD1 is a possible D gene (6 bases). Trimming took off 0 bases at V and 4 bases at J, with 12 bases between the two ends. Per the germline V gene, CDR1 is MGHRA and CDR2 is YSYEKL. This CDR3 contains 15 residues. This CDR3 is CASSQDLDRFYGYTF. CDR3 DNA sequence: TGCGCCAGCAGCCAAGATCTGGACAGATTCTATGGCTACACCTTC.

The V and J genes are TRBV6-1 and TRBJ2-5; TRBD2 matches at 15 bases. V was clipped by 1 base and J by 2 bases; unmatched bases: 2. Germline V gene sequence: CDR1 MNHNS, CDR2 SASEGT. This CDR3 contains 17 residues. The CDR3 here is CASSEGGTSGGQETQYF. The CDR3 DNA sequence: TGTGCCAGCAGTGAAGGGGGGACTAGCGGGGGGCAAGAGACCCAGTACTTC.

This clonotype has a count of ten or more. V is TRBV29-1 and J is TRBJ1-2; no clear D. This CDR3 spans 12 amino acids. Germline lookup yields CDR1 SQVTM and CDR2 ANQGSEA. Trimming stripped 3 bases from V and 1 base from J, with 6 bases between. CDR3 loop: CSVDVYNYGYTF. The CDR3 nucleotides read TGCAGCGTTGATGTCTATAACTATGGCTACACCTTC.

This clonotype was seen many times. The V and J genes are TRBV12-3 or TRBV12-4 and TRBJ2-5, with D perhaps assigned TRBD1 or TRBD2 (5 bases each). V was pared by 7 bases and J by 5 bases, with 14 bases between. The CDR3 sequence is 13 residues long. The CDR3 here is CASNRGARETQYF. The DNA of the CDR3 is TGTGCCAGCAACCGAGGGGCCCGGGAGACCCAGTACTTC.

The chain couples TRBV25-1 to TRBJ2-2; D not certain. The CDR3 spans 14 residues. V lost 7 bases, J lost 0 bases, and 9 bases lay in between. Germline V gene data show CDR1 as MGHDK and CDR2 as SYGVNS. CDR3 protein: CASTPVPNTGELFF. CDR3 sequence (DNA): TGTGCCAGCACACCCGTGCCGAACACCGGGGAGCTGTTTTTT. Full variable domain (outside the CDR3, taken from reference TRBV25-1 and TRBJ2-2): EADIYQTPRYLVIGTGKKITLECSQTMGHDKMYWYQQDPGMELHLIHYSYGVNSTEKGDLSSESTVSRIRTEHFPLTLESARPSHTSQYLCASTPVPNTGELFFGEGSRLTVL.

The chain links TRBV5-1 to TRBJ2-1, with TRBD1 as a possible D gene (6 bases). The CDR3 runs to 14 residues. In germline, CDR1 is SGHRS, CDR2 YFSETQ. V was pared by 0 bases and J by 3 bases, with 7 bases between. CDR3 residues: CASSLGTDYNEQFF. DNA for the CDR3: TGCGCCAGCAGCTTGGGGACAGACTACAATGAGCAGTTCTTC.

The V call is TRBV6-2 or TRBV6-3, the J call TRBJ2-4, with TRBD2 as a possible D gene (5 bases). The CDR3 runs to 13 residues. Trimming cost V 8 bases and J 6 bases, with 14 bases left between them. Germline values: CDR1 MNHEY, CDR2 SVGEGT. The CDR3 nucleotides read TGTGCCAGCTCAGAAGCGGAATTAAACATTCAGTACTTC. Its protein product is CASSEAELNIQYF.

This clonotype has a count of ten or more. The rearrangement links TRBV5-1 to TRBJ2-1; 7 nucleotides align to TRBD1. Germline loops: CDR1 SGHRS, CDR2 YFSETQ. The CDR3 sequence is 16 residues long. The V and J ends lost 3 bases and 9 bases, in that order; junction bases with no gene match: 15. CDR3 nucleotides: TGCGCCAGCAGCTCAACTCCAGGGGGTGATTTTGGTGAGCAGTTCTTC. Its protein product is CASSSTPGGDFGEQFF.